This T cell receptor beta chain originates from a study of shared clonotypes between healthy human individuals. Study-level information: Serving as donors were two women and three men, whose ages spanned 18 to 49. Whole-study findings and limits: Rarefaction gave evidence that sorted-subset sequencing remained incomplete despite large depth.

CDR3 length: 13 amino acids. Germline CDR1 reads SGHDT; CDR2 reads YYEEEE. V lost 4 bases, J lost 6 bases, and 11 bases lay in between. A note on this clone: Its cognate antigen is unknown.

Sequencing used immunoSEQ multiplex PCR; TCRdb keeps in-frame clones, though not all of them. The sample includes 1.4 million to 1.5 million clones, approximately 96% seen only once; the top ten take 1.2%. The sequenced sample consisted of naive CD4+ T cells sorted from blood. Subset: CD45RA+ positively selected. This sequence was found in a man aged 30 to 39 in good health. The rearrangement joins TRBV5-6 to TRBJ2-4, with D possibly TRBD2 on 6 matching bases. CDR3 amino acids: CASSGTGRNIQYF. DNA for the CDR3: TGTGCCAGCAGCGGAACCGGGAGAAACATTCAGTACTTC.